Each of the 13 T cell receptor beta chains below was sequenced from the same sample in a study of cytomegalovirus exposure and HLA in healthy donors. It was with 60 Vbeta and 13 Jbeta primers that the PCR ran. Method: immunoSEQ multiplex PCR; TCRdb's copy keeps in-frame clones and lacks some. The sample records about 84,000 clones, around 68% being singletons. The sequencing input was PBMCs. The receptor source for this set is a woman between 40 and 50 years old in good health and CMV-seropositive.

This clone was counted a few times. The CDR3 region has the DNA TGTGCCAGAAGCTTCTCAGCGCCAGTGAACTATGGCTACACCTTC. Its translation is CARSFSAPVNYGYTF. The V call is TRBV7-5, the J call TRBJ1-2. TRBV7-5 constitutes a pseudogene. CDR3 length equals 15 residues.

V usage is TRBV9 and J usage is TRBJ1-2; the match to TRBD1 covers 9 bases. Trimming cost V 3 bases and J 8 bases; bases outside gene matches: 14. Germline values: CDR1 SGDLS, CDR2 YYNGEE. The CDR3 has 16 amino acids. The CDR3 coding sequence is TGTGCCAGCAGCGGACCGCTACAGGGGGCCCTCGTAGGCTACACCTTC. Amino acid sequence: CASSGPLQGALVGYTF.

In this sample, this clone turned up a few times. This chain joins TRBV10-3 and TRBJ2-1, with 7 nucleotides matching TRBD2. CDR3 length: 15 residues. V gave up 0 bases and J gave up 5 bases; unmatched junction bases: 4. The germline gives CDR1 ENHRY, CDR2 SYGVKD. In DNA, the CDR3 is TGTGCCATCAGTGAGTCTCTAGCGGAGCACAATGAGCAGTTCTTC. Translation: CAISESLAEHNEQFF.

The V call is TRBV7-9, the J call TRBJ2-3; 7 nucleotides match TRBD2. The germline V gene encodes CDR1 SEHNR and CDR2 FQNEAQ (reference sequence). This CDR3 comprises 18 residues. The V segment lost 3 bases and the J segment 0 bases; nucleotides outside the gene matches: 12. The CDR3 DNA reads TGTGCCAGCAGCTTGAGGATGATGGCGGGAGCTAGCACAGATACGCAGTATTTT. It is translated as CASSLRMMAGASTDTQYF. Combining the CDR3 with reference TRBV7-9 and TRBJ2-3 gives the whole variable domain DTGVSQNPRHKITKRGQNVTFRCDPISEHNRLYWYRQTLGQGPEFLTYFQNEAQLEKSRLLSDRFSAERPKGSFSTLEIQRTEQGDSAMYLCASSLRMMAGASTDTQYFGPGTRLTVL.

The chain recombines TRBV30 with TRBJ1-2; 7 bases agree with TRBD1. Germline CDR1 is GTSNPN and CDR2 is SVGIG (reference sequence). There are 13 residues in the CDR3. The V and J ends lost 5 bases and 8 bases, in that order; junction bases with no gene match: 11. The CDR3 DNA sequence: TGTGCCTGGGGCAAAGGGGGCGAGGGGGGCTACACCTTC. Protein product: CAWGKGGEGGYTF. Drawing the rest from reference TRBV30 and TRBJ1-2, the complete variable domain is SQTIHQWPATLVQPVGSPLSLECTVEGTSNPNLYWYRQAAGRGLQLLFYSVGIGQISSEVPQNLSASRPQDRQFILSSKKLLLSDSGFYLCAWGKGGEGGYTFGSGTRLTVV.

The chain employs TRBV7-9 and TRBJ2-7; 15 bases fit TRBD2. After removal of 3 bases from V and 5 bases from J, the junction contained 2 bases not matched to a gene. CDR1 is SEHNR, CDR2 FQNEAQ, per germline (reference sequence). The CDR3 extends over 15 amino acids. CDR3 protein: CASSFRTSGRDEQYF. The CDR3 nucleotides are TGTGCCAGCAGCTTTCGGACTAGCGGGAGGGACGAGCAGTACTTC.

The chain employs TRBV18 and TRBJ2-7; the match to TRBD1 covers 10 bases. The CDR3 sequence is 15 residues long. CDR1 is KGHSH, CDR2 LQKENI, per germline. The J segment lost 3 bases and the V segment lost 1 base, leaving 3 bases of the junction unmatched. CDR3 nucleotide sequence: TGTGCCAGCTCACCACGGGACAGGGGATACTACGAGCAGTACTTC. Translation: CASSPRDRGYYEQYF.

This chain joins TRBV28 and TRBJ1-1; D not resolved. The CDR3 runs 14 residues. Germline V gives CDR1 MDHEN, CDR2 SYDVKM. The germline V and J ends were trimmed by 3 bases and 0 bases, with 8 bases remaining between them. The chain's CDR3 is CASSLNSMNTEAFF. In DNA, the CDR3 is TGTGCCAGCAGTTTGAACAGCATGAACACTGAAGCTTTCTTT.

This sequence joins TRBV7-9 and TRBJ2-5; D gene uncertain. The V gene's germline CDR1 is SEHNR and CDR2 FQNEAQ (reference sequence). Trimming shortened V by 0 bases and J by 5 bases, and 7 bases separated the two germline ends. The CDR3 extends over 13 amino acids. The CDR3 reads CASSLALTETQYF. In nucleotides, the CDR3 is TGTGCCAGCAGCTTAGCACTTACCGAGACCCAGTACTTC.

This clone was seen only once. The chain joins TRBV29-1 to TRBJ2-1; the D gene is possibly TRBD2 (5 bases). V was trimmed by 4 bases and J by 6 bases, leaving 19 bases between them. The CDR3 consists of 15 residues. The germline gives CDR1 SQVTM, CDR2 ANQGSEA. CDR3 DNA sequence: TGCAGCGTTGTTGATACGGGTGCCCGGGGCAATGAGCAGTTCTTC. It codes for CSVVDTGARGNEQFF.

The genes are TRBV10-3 and TRBJ2-2; TRBD1 agrees at 9 bases. The germline V gene encodes CDR1 ENHRY and CDR2 SYGVKD. CDR3 length: 18 amino acids. Losses at the gene ends were 6 bases for V and 4 bases for J; bases not matched to a gene: 15. As DNA, the CDR3 is TGTGCCATCAGCCCGGGACAGGGTAAAGGACGGGGCACCGGGGAGCTGTTTTTT. It translates to CAISPGQGKGRGTGELFF.

The chain carries TRBV7-9 and TRBJ1-6; the D gene is possibly TRBD1 (5 bases). The germline gives CDR1 SEHNR, CDR2 FQNEAQ (reference sequence). V was cut by 5 bases and J by 10 bases, with 12 bases left in between. The CDR3 sequence is 13 residues long. The CDR3 sequence: CASSIRGVSPLHF. CDR3 nucleotide sequence: TGTGCCAGCAGCATAAGGGGTGTCTCACCCCTCCACTTT.

This chain uses TRBV14 with TRBJ1-4, with TRBD1 identical over 9 bases. The CDR3 spans 20 residues. Trimming at V came to 5 bases and at J to 5 bases, leaving 21 bases not matched to a gene. The V gene's germline CDR1 is SGHDN and CDR2 FVKESK. The CDR3 DNA reads TGTGCCAGCAGCGGAGACGATTGGGGACAGGGAATTGGGAAGAATGAAAAACTGTTTTTT. It codes for CASSGDDWGQGIGKNEKLFF.